These T cell receptor beta chains were read from a single sample in a study of T cells expressing NK-cell markers. For each CDR3 protein, TCRdb gives one entry from its re-call of the 5' RACE reads, without DNA. The sample table sets out 500,000 to 700,000 distinct CDR3 sequences. The sequenced sample consisted of blood T cells: a sorted CD56 or NKG2C T cell subset, CD4+ or CD8+ T cells, or bulk PBMC T cells (not recorded which). Every receptor here comes from a young man in good health. The CDR3 runs from the conserved cysteine through the conserved F or W. The order of the fields is CDR3 length, J gene, V gene, CDR3 protein.

14,TRBJ2-5,TRBV6-1,CASTPRDRGKTQYF
16,TRBJ2-3,TRBV4-3,CASSQDPDRPSDTQYF
13,TRBJ1-4,TRBV6-1,CASRELTGEKLFF
12,TRBJ1-6,TRBV7-9,CASSLEVSPLHF
13,TRBJ1-2,TRBV12-3/TRBV12-4,CASSRDGFYGYTF
14,TRBJ2-6,TRBV29-1,CSVLTGGEANVLTF
14,TRBJ2-3,TRBV11-1,CASSRLFGTDTQYF
14,TRBJ2-1,TRBV12-5,CASATLTGGNEQFF
17,TRBJ2-1,TRBV4-2,CASSQDPGSRSNNEQFF
13,TRBJ2-7,TRBV15,CATRLVGTYEQYF
16,TRBJ2-1,TRBV30,CAWSGLAGGHYNEQFF
11,TRBJ2-5,TRBV2,CASRATETQYF
16,TRBJ2-7,TRBV12-3/TRBV12-4,CASSLVGRVPPYEQYF
15,TRBJ1-1,TRBV5-1,CASSPRVGEVTEAFF
15,TRBJ1-5,TRBV20-1,CSARFGDDSNQPQHF
15,TRBJ2-1,TRBV4-3,CASSPGGDPYNEQFF
15,TRBJ2-7,TRBV5-1,CASSLAPGPDYEQYF
16,TRBJ2-1,TRBV18,CASSPTTGAAYNEQFF
15,TRBJ1-4,TRBV5-1,CASSLIGRANEKLFF
14,TRBJ2-1,TRBV7-9,CASSFGSSVREQFF
15,TRBJ1-5,TRBV27,CASSLARGSNQPQHF
18,TRBJ2-6,TRBV5-6,CASRLLIRDTLGANVLTF
15,TRBJ2-1,TRBV5-1,CASSLVGVGYNEQFF
15,TRBJ2-5,TRBV11-2,CASSLEWDIQETQYF
16,TRBJ1-4,TRBV29-1,CSATTSQNRVFGKLFF
14,TRBJ2-2,TRBV12-3/TRBV12-4,CASIREGYTGELFF
14,TRBJ2-1,TRBV12-3/TRBV12-4,CASTFWTVDNEQFF
16,TRBJ2-7,TRBV11-2,CASSSWTGGARREQYF
14,TRBJ1-3,TRBV30,CAHTPGGSGNTIYF
14,TRBJ1-1,TRBV18,CASSPPTENTEAFF
15,TRBJ2-3,TRBV5-1,CASGHLAASTDTQYF
15,TRBJ2-3,TRBV6-5,CASSYFGTSGDTQYF
15,TRBJ2-2,TRBV5-5,CASSSAHFNTGELFF
16,TRBJ2-2,TRBV7-2,CASRHQGRGGTGELFF
14,TRBJ2-7,TRBV6-1,CASSRLDRVHEQYF
16,TRBJ2-4,TRBV4-3,CASSQDSPGPKNIQYF
13,TRBJ2-7,TRBV20-1,CSSGSSSPYEQYF
14,TRBJ1-2,TRBV28,CASSPHQIGYGYTF
15,TRBJ2-3,TRBV20-1,CSARAGTGGKDTQYF
14,TRBJ2-5,TRBV7-2,CASSFSSGSVTQYF
14,TRBJ1-1,TRBV6-2/TRBV6-3,CASTRRGRGTEAFF
18,TRBJ2-5,TRBV5-1,CASSLGLSTPGSQETQYF
14,TRBJ1-2,TRBV5-1,CASSLAGGFYGYTF
12,TRBJ2-5,TRBV6-1,CASAESQETQYF
15,TRBJ2-3,TRBV28,CASMLGSDSTDTQYF
11,TRBJ2-5,TRBV6-6,CASRQQETQYF
17,TRBJ2-1,TRBV7-9,CASSLPRTGLADNEQFF
12,TRBJ1-4,TRBV5-1,CASTERGHPLFF
15,TRBJ2-1,TRBV30,CAWHPTSGSDNEQFF
15,TRBJ2-5,TRBV2,CARGRQGASGETQYF
13,TRBJ2-3,TRBV7-7,CASSLNSGDTQYF
17,TRBJ2-6,TRBV5-1,CASSSQGLSSGANVLTF
17,TRBJ2-3,TRBV19,CASSPLPGQINTDTQYF
17,TRBJ2-2,TRBV4-2,CASSQSSLALGTGELFF
15,TRBJ1-5,TRBV7-2,CASSLSPGEYWFQHF
15,TRBJ1-1,TRBV12-3/TRBV12-4,CASSLGVPRGTEAFF
15,TRBJ1-2,TRBV4-1,CASSQDFGRGYGYTF
14,TRBJ1-3,TRBV12-3/TRBV12-4,CASIHRGSGNTIYF
14,TRBJ2-7,TRBV29-1,CSVSWDRGPYEQYF
18,TRBJ2-6,TRBV6-2/TRBV6-3,CASSYSAGASSGANVLTF